This TCR beta chain was profiled in a study of T cell responses to AZD1222 COVID-19 vaccine. Notes on the study in general: Donors, mostly white British, included more females; clonal diversity was possibly underestimated. Regions left unmutated in variants are reportedly the target of nearly half of spike-specific TCRs. Only 5 or 6 individuals given AZD1222 were seropositive at baseline. Scientists sampled the repertoires only once the peak T cell response had passed.

Note on this clone: Its target is not known.

Germline-derived CDR1 and CDR2 are MDHEN and SYDVKM. The junction had 12 bases not matched to a gene; V was cut back by 3 bases and J by 6 bases. The CDR3 has 16 residues. Sequencing was performed with immunoSEQ multiplex PCR; in TCRdb, only in-frame clones are kept and a portion is missing. The table includes about 150,000 clones, over 80% detected once. The sample consisted of peripheral blood, taken 28 days after the second AZD1222 dose. This rearrangement joins TRBV28 to TRBJ1-1; 8 bases map to TRBD1. The TCR comes from an adult who received the AZD1222 COVID-19 vaccine. CDR3 sequence reads: CASSFAGGQFSSEAFF. The CDR3 nucleotides are TGTGCCAGCAGTTTTGCAGGGGGCCAATTTTCTTCTGAAGCTTTCTTT.